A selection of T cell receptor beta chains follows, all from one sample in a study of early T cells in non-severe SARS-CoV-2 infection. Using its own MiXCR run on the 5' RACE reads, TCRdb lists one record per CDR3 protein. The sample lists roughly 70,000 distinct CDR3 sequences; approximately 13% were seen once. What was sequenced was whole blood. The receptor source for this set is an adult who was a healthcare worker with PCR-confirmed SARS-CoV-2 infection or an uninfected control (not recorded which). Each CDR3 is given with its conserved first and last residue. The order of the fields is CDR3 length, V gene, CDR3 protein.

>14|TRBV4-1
CASSQDSPNTEAFF
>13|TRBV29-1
CSVGTAITDTQYF
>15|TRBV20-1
CSASGQGALNSPLHF
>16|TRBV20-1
CSARIAAGTEGNTIYF
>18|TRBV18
CASSPRAGQGARNTEAFF
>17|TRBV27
CASILGTTGKFGQPQHF
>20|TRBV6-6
CASSYRRPGTSGRATDTQYF
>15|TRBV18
CASSPAGSFYEKLFF
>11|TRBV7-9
CASSLELEQYF
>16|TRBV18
CASSPPPASGTYEQYF
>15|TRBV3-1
CASSQVDRRGGIQYF
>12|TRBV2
CASSGTGVEQFF
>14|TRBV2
CASSDRKVLAEEYF
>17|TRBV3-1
CASSQDWGGRAANEQFF
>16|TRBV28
CASKGPTGAGGTEAFF
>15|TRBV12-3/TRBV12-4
CASSHQQGTYNEQFF
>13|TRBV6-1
CASSRTGGDRQFF
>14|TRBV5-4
CASSFSGLADTQYF
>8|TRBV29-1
CSDTGRFF
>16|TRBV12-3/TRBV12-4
CASSLVLPGVGDTQYF
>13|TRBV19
CASSIPGPKPQHF
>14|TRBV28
CASSRPWTSDEQYF
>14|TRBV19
CATQYNTQNQPQHF
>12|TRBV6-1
CASSEGGTGGHF
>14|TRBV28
CASSLRLLNTEAFF
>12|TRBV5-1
CASSLGGFEAFF
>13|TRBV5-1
CASGTSGKETQYF
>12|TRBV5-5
CASSLGAVGYTF
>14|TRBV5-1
CASSTEGTLYEQYF
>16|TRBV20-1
CSARAVVAGTYNEQFF
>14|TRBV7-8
CATRGTSGVETQYF
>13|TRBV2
CATEGGSTDTQYF
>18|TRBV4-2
CASSQDSVAGGRTDTQYF
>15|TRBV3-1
CASSQVRDTNQPQHF
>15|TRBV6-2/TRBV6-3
CASRAGTGGSYEQYF
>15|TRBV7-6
CASSLGANMNTEAFF
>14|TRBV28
CASSLRGGTDTQYF
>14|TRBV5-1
CASGPRSGSYEQYF
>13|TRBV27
CASSPGGRSPLHF